The 12 T cell receptor beta chains presented below share a single source sample, sequenced in a study of blood T cell repertoires in COVID-19. Sequenced by immunoSEQ multiplex PCR; TCRdb stores in-frame clones only, minus some. The table includes about 130,000 clones, about 88% detected once. The specimen sequenced was PBMCs or T cells enriched from blood (not recorded which). The receptors were gathered from a woman aged 50 to 60 who had recovered from COVID-19.

This clone came up once. The chain links TRBV10-3 to TRBJ1-6; D is ambiguous. This CDR3 spans 13 amino acids. V was pared by 9 bases and J by 6 bases, with 12 bases between. Germline V lookup: CDR1 ENHRY, CDR2 SYGVKD. This chain's CDR3 is CAMKPTGNSPLHF. The CDR3 bases are TGTGCCATGAAGCCGACGGGTAATTCACCCCTCCACTTT.

This chain links TRBV19 with TRBJ2-1; TRBD1 agrees at 8 bases. Germline V gene data show CDR1 as LNHDA and CDR2 as SQIVND (reference sequence). CDR3 size: 16 residues. V lost 6 bases and J lost 3; bases outside the gene matches: 10. CDR3: CASSQREQGDYNEQFF. Here the CDR3 DNA reads TGTGCCAGTAGCCAAAGGGAACAGGGGGACTACAATGAGCAGTTCTTC.

This chain connects TRBV4-3 to TRBJ1-3; D gene unclear. CDR3 length equals 17 residues. Germline loops: CDR1 LGHNA, CDR2 YSLEER. Trimming cost V 0 bases and J 2 bases, with 14 bases left between them. As DNA, the CDR3 is TGCGCCAGCAGCCAAGATAGGCGGCGGGTGGCTGGAAACACCATATATTTT. This sequence encodes CASSQDRRRVAGNTIYF.

This clone has just one count. The V and J genes are TRBV3-1 (or the pseudogene TRBV3-2) and TRBJ1-3, with D uncertain. The germline V gene has CDR1 LGHDT and CDR2 YNNKEL (reference sequence). The CDR3 covers 13 residues. The V end lost 10 bases, the J end lost 3 bases, and 13 bases lay between the germline ends. CDR3 sequence reads: CATKEGNGNTIYF. The CDR3 DNA reads TGTGCCACCAAAGAGGGCAATGGAAACACCATATATTTT.

The chain recombines TRBV4-3 with TRBJ1-1; 7 bases align to TRBD1. Trimming at V came to 0 bases and at J to 1 base, leaving 2 bases not matched to a gene. This CDR3 is 15 amino acids long. Germline CDR1 and CDR2: LGHNA and YSLEER. The CDR3 DNA follows: TGCGCCAGCAGCCAAGATGCAGGGGGGAACACTGAAGCTTTCTTT. Amino acids: CASSQDAGGNTEAFF.

The chain recombines TRBV6-5 with TRBJ1-5, with a tentative D call TRBD1 (6 bases). Trimming stripped 6 bases from V and 2 bases from J, with 11 bases between. There are 14 residues in the CDR3. The germline V gene encodes CDR1 MNHEY and CDR2 SVGAGI. In DNA, the CDR3 is TGTGCCAGCAGCGAGGGACAACGCAATCAGCCCCAGCATTTT. Translation: CASSEGQRNQPQHF.

The J gene is TRBJ1-1, the V gene TRBV4-1; maybe TRBD1 (6 bases). The CDR3 is 14 amino acids. Looked up from germline, CDR1 is MGHRA and CDR2 is YSYEKL. Trimming stripped 4 bases from V and 5 bases from J, with 14 bases between. CDR3 in amino acids: CASSPIQGRTEAFF. Here the CDR3 DNA reads TGCGCCAGCAGCCCCATACAGGGTCGGACTGAAGCTTTCTTT.

V gene TRBV6-4 combines with J gene TRBJ1-1, with 8 bases that match TRBD1. CDR3 size: 13 residues. Trimming took 5 bases from V and 4 from J; bases not matched to a gene: 3. The germline gives CDR1 MRHNA, CDR2 SNTAGT. The CDR3 nucleotides read TGTGCCAGCAGTCAGGGGGCCCGCACTGAAGCTTTCTTT. It translates to CASSQGARTEAFF.

This clone was observed a single time. The V and J genes are TRBV7-9 and TRBJ1-4; D call uncertain. The CDR3 is 13 residues long. The ends were cut back, 9 bases at V and 5 bases at J, with 13 bases in the middle. Germline-derived CDR1 and CDR2 are SEHNR and FQNEAQ (reference sequence). The CDR3: CASTNGENEKLFF. As DNA, the CDR3 is TGTGCCAGTACGAACGGAGAGAATGAAAAACTGTTTTTT.

The chain combines TRBV5-1 with TRBJ1-1, with D unclear. There are 13 residues in the CDR3. The V gene's germline CDR1 is SGHRS and CDR2 YFSETQ. Trimming pared 0 bases from V and 1 base from J, leaving 4 bases between. The CDR3 DNA follows: TGCGCCAGCAGCTTGGAACAGAACACTGAAGCTTTCTTT. This sequence encodes CASSLEQNTEAFF.

This clone was observed a single time. The genes are TRBV10-3 and TRBJ1-2; 7 nucleotides align to TRBD1. This CDR3 contains 13 residues. V lost 6 bases, J lost 4 bases, and 5 bases stayed unmatched. Germline V gives CDR1 ENHRY, CDR2 SYGVKD. Here the CDR3 reads CAISGTVGYGYTF. Here the CDR3 DNA reads TGTGCCATCAGCGGGACAGTGGGCTATGGCTACACCTTC.

V and J are TRBV7-6 and TRBJ2-1; possibly TRBD2 for D (5 bases). CDR3 size: 14 residues. Germline V lookup: CDR1 SGHVS, CDR2 FNYEAQ. Trimming took off 3 bases at V and 6 bases at J, with 12 bases between the two ends. The CDR3 nucleotides read TGTGCCAGCAGCTTTGGGATGGGGAGCAATGAGCAGTTCTTC. Its protein product is CASSFGMGSNEQFF.